Presented here are 27 T cell receptor beta chains from one specimen sequenced in a study of T cells in Graves' hyperthyroidism and ophthalmopathy. What was amplified from RNA transcripts were TCR beta CDR3 regions. The TCR CDR3 first-round RT-PCR relied on the HTBI primer set. TCRdb analysed the multiplex PCR reads with MiXCR anew, one entry per CDR3 protein. The repertoire includes about 760,000 distinct CDR3 sequences, just over 35% of them detected once, and around 32% sits in the top ten. The sample consisted of blood. These receptors all come from a woman aged 40 to 50 with Graves' hyperthyroidism.

With regard to this clonotype: Compared with germline, one end of the junction differs, possibly owing to a read error. The chain employs TRBV10-3 and TRBJ1-6, with TRBD1 matching over 7 bases. The CDR3 runs 13 residues. Per germline, CDR1 ENHRY and CDR2 SYGVKD. In DNA, the CDR3 is TGTGCCATCAGTGACAGACAGGGTTCAGCCCTCCACTTT. Translating it yields CAISDRQGSALHF.

This clonotype appeared a few times. This chain connects TRBV12-3 or TRBV12-4 to TRBJ1-2; weak D call: TRBD1 (6 bases). Trimming pared 5 bases from V and 0 bases from J, leaving 19 bases between. This CDR3 has 17 residues. CDR3 bases: TGTGCCAGCAGTCTAGGGGGGGCCAGGGAATCTAACTATGGCTACACCTTC. This encodes CASSLGGARESNYGYTF.

The chain couples TRBV29-1 to TRBJ1-5, with D tentatively TRBD1 (6 bases). The CDR3 has 13 residues. Germline V gene data show CDR1 as SQVTM and CDR2 as ANQGSEA. The V and J ends lost 5 bases and 6 bases respectively, with 14 bases between them. CDR3 DNA: TGCAGCGTTACAAGTCAGGGGTTTCAGCCCCAGCATTTT. This translates into CSVTSQGFQPQHF. Full variable domain (outside the CDR3, taken from reference TRBV29-1 and TRBJ1-5): SAVISQKPSRDICQRGTSLTIQCQVDSQVTMMFWYRQQPGQSLTLIATANQGSEATYESGFVIDKFPISRPNLTFSTLTVSNMSPEDSSIYLCSVTSQGFQPQHFGDGTRLSIL.

This clonotype was seen a handful of times. The gene calls are TRBV19 and TRBJ2-2; TRBD1 is a possible D gene (5 bases). The CDR3 has 15 residues. Germline loops: CDR1 LNHDA, CDR2 SQIVND (reference sequence). V was clipped by 3 bases and J by 4 bases, with 12 bases between them. The CDR3 bases are TGTGCCAGTAGTATTTGGTCTCAGGGCACCGGGGAGCTGTTTTTT. It codes for CASSIWSQGTGELFF.

This clonotype appeared a few times. The chain combines TRBV5-8 with TRBJ1-1, with 7 positions matching TRBD1. The length of the CDR3 is 13 residues. CDR1 and CDR2 from the germline V gene are SGHTS and YDEGEE. The J segment lost 9 bases and the V segment lost 3 bases, leaving 8 bases of the junction unmatched. The CDR3 here is CASSSFRDRKAFF. DNA for the CDR3: TGTGCCAGCAGCTCATTCCGGGACAGAAAAGCTTTCTTT.

The sample holds many counts of this clonotype. The chain uses TRBV10-3 and TRBJ2-5, with D unresolved. This CDR3 has 12 amino acids. The germline V gene encodes CDR1 ENHRY and CDR2 SYGVKD. Trimming left V 7 bases short and J 1 base short, with 7 bases between. This CDR3 reads CAIKGPQETQYF. CDR3 nucleotide sequence: TGTGCCATCAAAGGCCCCCAAGAGACCCAGTACTTC.

Many counts were recorded for this clonotype. The chain uses TRBV18 and TRBJ2-7; D remains ambiguous. This CDR3 is built from 12 residues. Trimming left V 8 bases short and J 2 bases short, with 10 bases between. CDR1 and CDR2 from the germline V gene are KGHSH and LQKENI. CDR3 protein: CASSPQAYEQYF. The CDR3 nucleotides read TGTGCCAGCAGCCCCCAGGCCTACGAGCAGTACTTC.

This clonotype was counted between two and nine times. V is TRBV6-5 and J is TRBJ2-7; 7 bases are a match to TRBD2. CDR3 length: 14 amino acids. Per germline, CDR1 MNHEY and CDR2 SVGAGI. Trimming at V came to 5 bases and at J to 0 bases, leaving 4 bases not matched to a gene. CDR3 loop: CASSHGGTSYEQYF. The CDR3, as DNA: TGTGCCAGCAGTCACGGGGGGACCTCCTACGAGCAGTACTTC.

This clonotype turned up a few times. Mismatch with germline at one junction end may stem from a read error. The chain is built from TRBV4-1 and TRBJ1-3, with 7 bases identical to TRBD1. The CDR3 has 14 amino acids. Germline CDR1 MGHRA, CDR2 YSYEKL. CDR3 nucleotide sequence: TGCGCCAGCAGCCAAGGGGTGAATTCGGACAGGACTCTTTTT. Translated: CASSQGVNSDRTLF.

This clonotype was counted ten times or more. V usage is TRBV7-4 and J usage is TRBJ1-1; TRBD1 aligns across 7 bases. With V trimmed by 10 bases and J by 3 bases, 11 bases remained unmatched. The CDR3 extends over 14 amino acids. Germline assignment: CDR1 SGHVT and CDR2 SQSDAQ. The CDR3 is CATKPETGHTEAFF. For the CDR3, the DNA is TGTGCCACCAAGCCGGAGACAGGGCACACTGAAGCTTTCTTT.

This chain links TRBV7-2 with TRBJ2-7, with 10 bases fitting TRBD1. Germline V gene data show CDR1 as SGHTA and CDR2 as FQGNSA. V shed 5 bases, J shed 3 bases, and the junction held 16 bases outside the gene matches. The CDR3 is made up of 18 amino acids. The DNA of the CDR3 is TGTGCCAGCAGCCGCTCGCCGGGACAGGGGATCACAAGCTACGAGCAGTACTTC. The encoded protein is CASSRSPGQGITSYEQYF.

The rearrangement joins TRBV5-1 to TRBJ1-1, with a tentative D call TRBD1 (6 bases). Germline CDR1 is SGHRS and CDR2 is YFSETQ. The CDR3 length is 13 residues. V shed 4 bases and J shed 6 bases, with 13 bases lying between them. The CDR3 region is CASSHTGTAEAFF. CDR3 DNA sequence: TGCGCCAGCAGCCATACAGGGACCGCTGAAGCTTTCTTT.

This clonotype was detected many times. This chain joins TRBV13 and TRBJ1-6; D is unclear. Germline loops: CDR1 PRHDT, CDR2 FYEKMQ (reference sequence). The length of the CDR3 is 14 residues. The germline V and J ends were trimmed by 0 bases and 7 bases, with 7 bases remaining between them. The CDR3 DNA is TGTGCCAGCAGCTTAGGCAGCCTAAATTCACCCCTCCACTTT. As protein: CASSLGSLNSPLHF.

This clonotype came up a few times. J is TRBJ2-5 and V is TRBV10-2, with 12 bases fitting TRBD2. The CDR3 runs to 15 residues. V was clipped by 3 bases and J by 5 bases; unmatched bases: 4. The V gene's germline CDR1 is WSHSY and CDR2 SAAADI. The CDR3 nucleotides read TGCGCCAGCAGTGACCTAGCGGGGGGGGGGGAGACCCAGTACTTC. This encodes CASSDLAGGGETQYF.

This clonotype has only a few counts. This rearrangement joins TRBV29-1 to TRBJ1-2; possibly TRBD1 for D (6 bases). CDR3 length equals 16 residues. The V gene's germline CDR1 is SQVTM and CDR2 ANQGSEA. V shed 1 base and J shed 3 bases, with 18 bases lying between them. The CDR3 sequence is CSVEAWGRGSDYGYTF. The CDR3 DNA is TGCAGCGTTGAAGCTTGGGGGCGGGGGTCGGACTATGGCTACACCTTC.

This clonotype was picked up a small number of times. At one end the junction does not follow the germline gene, possibly because of a read error. The V gene is TRBV6-5, the J gene TRBJ1-1, with D unclear. The length of the CDR3 is 11 residues. Germline CDR1 and CDR2: MNHEY and SVGAGI. The CDR3 sequence is CANSYMTEAFF. The CDR3 DNA sequence: TGTGCCAACAGTTACATGACTGAAGCTTTCTTT.

This sequence joins TRBV15 and TRBJ2-5, with D hard to call. CDR1 is LNHNV and CDR2 is YYDKDF in the germline V gene (reference sequence). The CDR3 runs 14 residues. The V gene lost 0 bases and the J gene lost 0 bases, with 5 bases spanning the gap. The CDR3 region has the DNA TGTGCCACCAGCAGAGATCCCCACCAAGAGACCCAGTACTTC. Translated: CATSRDPHQETQYF.

This clonotype was detected ten times or more. The chain has TRBV6-5 and TRBJ2-2, with D unresolved. Looked up from germline, CDR1 is MNHEY and CDR2 is SVGAGI. CDR3 length: 12 residues. Trimming stripped 6 bases from V and 0 bases from J, with 2 bases between. The CDR3 sequence: CASRSNTGELFF. The CDR3 DNA reads as TGTGCCAGCAGATCGAACACCGGGGAGCTGTTTTTT.

The chain links TRBV29-1 to TRBJ2-6; D uncertain. The CDR3 runs 14 residues. Germline V lookup: CDR1 SQVTM, CDR2 ANQGSEA. V shed 8 bases and J shed 0 bases, with 11 bases lying between them. This chain's CDR3 is CSHPGASGANVLTF. The CDR3 nucleotides are TGCAGCCATCCGGGTGCCTCTGGGGCCAACGTCCTGACTTTC.

Note on this clonotype: The junction shows a germline mismatch at one end, possibly a read error. The chain is built from TRBV11-1 and TRBJ1-2; a possible D gene is TRBD1 (6 bases). The CDR3 totals 11 residues. Germline V gives CDR1 SGHAT, CDR2 FQDESV (reference sequence). For the CDR3, the DNA is TGCGCCTGCTCCAGGGGCCATGGCTACACCTTC. Its translation: CACSRGHGYTF.

The V call is TRBV2, the J call TRBJ2-7; 8 nucleotides line up with TRBD1. The CDR3 runs 14 residues. CDR1 is SNHLY, CDR2 FYNNEI, per germline. V was clipped by 6 bases and J by 2 bases; unmatched bases: 6. Here the CDR3 reads CASSGGQGAYEQYF. For the CDR3, the DNA is TGTGCCAGCAGCGGTGGACAGGGCGCCTACGAGCAGTACTTC.

The rearrangement joins TRBV25-1 to TRBJ2-7; D ambiguous. This CDR3 has 12 residues. V was cut by 1 base and J by 7 bases, with 8 bases left in between. Germline V gene lookup returns CDR1 MGHDK and CDR2 SYGVNS. This chain's CDR3 is CASSELVNEQYF. The CDR3 region has the DNA TGTGCCAGCAGTGAATTGGTTAATGAGCAGTACTTC.

This rearrangement joins TRBV12-3 or TRBV12-4 to TRBJ2-7; 9 bases line up with TRBD2. The CDR3 has 14 residues. V lost 7 bases and J lost 2; bases outside the gene matches: 6. CDR3 amino acids: CASTLAGAAYEQYF. The CDR3 DNA follows: TGTGCCAGCACCTTAGCGGGGGCCGCCTACGAGCAGTACTTC.

This clonotype was recorded only once. V and J are TRBV6-1 and TRBJ2-6; D unclear. V lost 5 bases and J 15 bases, leaving 8 bases between the germline ends. The CDR3 has 10 residues. Germline-derived CDR1 and CDR2 are MNHNS and SASEGT. The CDR3 loop is CASSPGGLTF. The CDR3, as DNA: TGTGCCAGCAGTCCCGGCGGCCTGACTTTC.

Comment on this clonotype: Sequence at one end of the junction differs from germline and may be a read error. The V and J genes are TRBV7-8 and TRBJ2-2; maybe TRBD1 (6 bases). Germline CDR1 SGHVS, CDR2 FQNEAQ. This CDR3 has 14 residues. The CDR3 protein is CASSRTQGTGELFF. Written as DNA, the CDR3 is TGCGCCAGCAGCCGTACTCAGGGGACCGGGGAGCTGTTTTTT.

Turning to this clonotype: The germline gene is not matched at one end of the junction; a read error may be the cause. J is TRBJ2-3 and V is TRBV10-3, with 10 bases that match TRBD2. Germline V gene data show CDR1 as ENHRY and CDR2 as SYGVKD. The CDR3 contains 15 residues. CDR3 DNA: TGTGCCAGCAGTTCTCGAGCGGGGGGGCCGCCGACGCAGTATTTT. Translating it yields CASSSRAGGPPTQYF.

A note on this clonotype: The CDR3 does not close with the conserved phenylalanine or tryptophan, likely indicating a read error. Because the CDR3's place on the DNA is in doubt, the DNA is left out and the CDR3 is given as listed by TCRdb. The genes are TRBV11-2 and TRBJ1-5. Looked up from germline, CDR1 is SGHAT and CDR2 is FQNNGV. The CDR3 length equals 8 residues, ends included. CDR3 loop: CASSLGQI.